Detailed here is one T cell receptor (beta chain). Its target is unknown. TCRdb re-derived calls from the RT-PCR reads in MiXCR, one entry per CDR3 protein. The repertoire holds over 150,000 distinct CDR3 sequences, with roughly an eighth as singletons. The CDR3 covers 15 residues. CDR1 LGHNA and CDR2 YSLEER come from the germline V gene. Trimming left V 0 bases short and J 0 bases short, with 8 bases between. This specimen belongs to a study of response to subunit inactivated influenza vaccine. Notes on the study in general: There was a suggestion from the authors that each seasonal influenza vaccination recruits few new T cells.

The V and J genes are TRBV4-3 and TRBJ1-1; D gene uncertain. Source: CD8+ T cells sorted from PBMCs, taken approximately 5 days after vaccination. The sequence came from a man over 45 who received an inactivated influenza vaccine. The CDR3 is CASSQDRGMNTEAFF. DNA for the CDR3: TGCGCCAGCAGCCAAGACCGCGGGATGAACACTGAAGCTTTCTTT.